These 5 T cell receptor beta chains were all obtained from the same sample, sequenced in a study of monozygotic twins with inflammatory bowel disease. From the 5' RACE reads, TCRdb lists one entry per CDR3 protein and no DNA. There are 330,000 or so distinct CDR3 sequences in the sample, with around 2% held by the top ten. Sequenced sample: blood. These receptors came from a human donor with ulcerative colitis or Crohn's disease, or a healthy co-twin of an affected twin (not recorded which).

The chain is built from TRBV4-1 and TRBJ2-4. CDR3 size: 14 residues. Germline assignment: CDR1 MGHRA and CDR2 YSYEKL. The CDR3 spells CASSQAGKGSVQYF.

The gene calls are TRBV6-4 and TRBJ2-3; TCRdb proposes TRBD2, but this gene call is untestable without DNA. Germline values: CDR1 MRHNA, CDR2 SNTAGT. The CDR3 is 14 residues long. The CDR3 reads CASKASGEGDTQYF.

The CDR3 is CASRPGQVVGYTF. The chain recombines TRBV5-6 with TRBJ1-2; TCRdb lists TRBD1, though no DNA is available to test this call. This CDR3 has 13 amino acids. Germline V gives CDR1 SGHDT, CDR2 YYEEEE.

V gene TRBV7-2 combines with J gene TRBJ1-6; as DNA is missing, the TRBD1 call by TCRdb cannot be tested. The CDR3 extends over 15 amino acids. CDR1 SGHTA and CDR2 FQGNSA come from the germline V gene. CDR3 residues: CASSPRQGVGSPLHF.

The V and J genes are TRBV12-3 or TRBV12-4 and TRBJ2-7. The CDR3 loop spans 15 amino acids. The CDR3 is CASSLAGRSSYEQYF.